The 30 T cell receptor beta chains listed next were all sequenced from one sample in a study of blood T cell repertoires in COVID-19. The protocol was immunoSEQ multiplex PCR, while the TCRdb copy is restricted to in-frame clones and leaves out a portion. Counted here are about 290,000 clones, 86% occurring once; the ten biggest clones make up less than 3%. The sample comprised peripheral blood. The receptors originated from a woman aged 25-40 years with active or convalescent COVID-19.

The chain joins TRBV3-1 (or the pseudogene TRBV3-2) to TRBJ1-4; 7 bases fit TRBD1. The V gene's germline CDR1 is LGHDT and CDR2 YNNKEL (reference sequence). There are 13 residues in the CDR3. After removal of 5 bases from V and 5 bases from J, the junction contained 2 bases not matched to a gene. For the CDR3, the DNA is TGTGCCAGCAGCGGGACAGACAATGAAAAACTGTTTTTT. Protein sequence: CASSGTDNEKLFF.

The chain is built from TRBV2 and TRBJ2-5; D possibly corresponds to TRBD1 (6 bases). CDR3 size: 13 residues. The germline V gene encodes CDR1 SNHLY and CDR2 FYNNEI. With 4 bases removed from V and 5 bases from J, the gap between germline ends came to 11 bases. The CDR3, as DNA: TGTGCCAGCAGTGTCTCGAGGGGGGAGACCCAGTACTTC. It specifies CASSVSRGETQYF.

V gene TRBV15 combines with J gene TRBJ1-4; 7 bases are a match to TRBD1. Trimming took 5 bases from V and 4 from J; bases not matched to a gene: 13. This CDR3 contains 17 residues. Looked up from germline, CDR1 is LNHNV and CDR2 is YYDKDF (reference sequence). CDR3: CATSLQAPTGYNEKLFF. In DNA, the CDR3 is TGTGCCACCAGCTTACAAGCCCCGACAGGGTATAATGAAAAACTGTTTTTT.

V gene TRBV6-5 combines with J gene TRBJ2-3; weak D call: TRBD2 (6 bases). The germline V gene has CDR1 MNHEY and CDR2 SVGAGI. The CDR3 extends over 16 amino acids. Trimming took 2 bases from V and 2 from J, leaving 14 bases between them. The CDR3 sequence: CASSYLAGSNTDTQYF. CDR3 bases: TGTGCCAGCAGTTACCTTGCGGGGTCAAACACAGATACGCAGTATTTT.

The rearrangement links TRBV18 to TRBJ1-1; D gene uncertain. Trimming removed 1 base at V and 1 base at J, with 10 bases between. The CDR3 covers 15 residues. In germline, CDR1 is KGHSH, CDR2 LQKENI. CDR3 in DNA: TGTGCCAGCTCACCACGCCCTAGTCAGAACACTGAAGCTTTCTTT. Amino acids: CASSPRPSQNTEAFF.

This chain joins TRBV7-9 and TRBJ1-5; no definite D call. V was cut by 5 bases and J by 5 bases, with 7 bases left in between. The CDR3 is 12 residues long. Germline-derived CDR1 and CDR2 are SEHNR and FQNEAQ (reference sequence). Here the CDR3 reads CASSLTDQPQHF. The CDR3 nucleotides read TGTGCCAGCAGCCTAACGGATCAGCCCCAGCATTTT.

The CDR3 region is CASSGRGNIPSGYTF. CDR3 bases: TGTGCCAGCAGCGGGAGGGGGAACATACCGTCTGGCTACACCTTC. The chain has TRBV7-2 and TRBJ1-2, with D possibly matching TRBD1 (6 bases). Trimming pared 5 bases from V and 7 bases from J, leaving 20 bases between. Germline V gene data show CDR1 as SGHTA and CDR2 as FQGNSA. The CDR3 is made up of 15 amino acids.

V and J are TRBV27 and TRBJ1-1, with TRBD1 matching over 7 bases. Germline CDR1 reads MNHEY; CDR2 reads SMNVEV (reference sequence). V shed 5 bases, J shed 7 bases, and the junction held 7 bases outside the gene matches. The CDR3 has 13 amino acids. Here the CDR3 reads CASSPRTGFEAFF. CDR3 sequence (DNA): TGTGCCAGCAGTCCGAGGACAGGATTTGAAGCTTTCTTT.

The rearrangement links TRBV29-1 to TRBJ2-1; 11 bases match TRBD2. The CDR3 has 15 amino acids. Germline V gene sequence: CDR1 SQVTM, CDR2 ANQGSEA. J gave up 0 bases and V 3 bases, and 1 base lay outside the gene matches. The CDR3, as DNA: TGCAGCGTTGAGGGGACTAGCGGCTCCTACAATGAGCAGTTCTTC. This encodes CSVEGTSGSYNEQFF.

The genes are TRBV5-8 and TRBJ1-4; the match to TRBD1 covers 9 bases. V shed 4 bases, J shed 8 bases, and the junction held 9 bases outside the gene matches. This CDR3 contains 15 residues. Germline loops: CDR1 SGHTS, CDR2 YDEGEE. CDR3 DNA sequence: TGTGCCAGCAGCCCCCGGGACAGGGTCGGGGAAAAACTGTTTTTT. It specifies CASSPRDRVGEKLFF.

The V call is TRBV4-3, the J call TRBJ2-1; 12 bases are a match to TRBD1. Germline V gene data show CDR1 as LGHNA and CDR2 as YSLEER. V dropped 0 bases and J dropped 6; count of bases not matched to a gene: 9. This CDR3 region has 18 residues. The CDR3 loop is CASSQDLPGTGGVNEQFF. CDR3 sequence (DNA): TGCGCCAGCAGCCAAGATCTTCCAGGGACAGGGGGCGTCAATGAGCAGTTCTTC.

This clone has a handful of counts. Other nucleotide sequences from this sample produce the same CDR3. The chain combines TRBV7-3 with TRBJ1-1; a weak D match, TRBD1 (5 bases). Germline V CDR1 and CDR2: SGHTA, FQGTGA. V was clipped by 5 bases and J by 2 bases, with 9 bases between them. The CDR3 covers 13 residues. CDR3 nucleotide sequence: TGTGCCAGCAGCCCCGGGACTAACACTGAAGCTTTCTTT. Its protein is CASSPGTNTEAFF.

This chain links TRBV6-2 or TRBV6-3 with TRBJ1-1; the match to TRBD1 covers 8 bases. V lost 0 bases and J lost 4; bases outside the gene matches: 13. This CDR3 has 18 residues. Germline V CDR1 and CDR2: MNHEY, SVGEGT. The CDR3 coding sequence is TGTGCCAGCAGTTACTCGAACGGACAGGGCCACGTGAGCACTGAAGCTTTCTTT. Translation gives CASSYSNGQGHVSTEAFF.

The gene calls are TRBV7-2 and TRBJ2-3; 9 bases are a match to TRBD2. The CDR3 sequence is 17 residues long. Trimming took 6 bases from V and 2 from J; bases not matched to a gene: 12. The germline gives CDR1 SGHTA, CDR2 FQGNSA. CDR3 in DNA: TGTGCCAGCAGAGAGGGGGCGGGGGGGATCTCCACAGATACGCAGTATTTT. Its translation: CASREGAGGISTDTQYF.

V and J are TRBV30 and TRBJ1-4; D might be TRBD1 (5 bases). This CDR3 spans 15 amino acids. Trimming removed 3 bases at V and 3 bases at J, with 14 bases between. Germline V gene lookup returns CDR1 GTSNPN and CDR2 SVGIG (reference sequence). CDR3 nucleotide sequence: TGTGCCTGGAGCGTAATTCGGGGGGCTAATGAAAAACTGTTTTTT. Protein product: CAWSVIRGANEKLFF.

CDR3 coding DNA: TGTGCCAGCAGCCCCCCGGGACAGGGCGATCAGCCCCAGCATTTT. As protein: CASSPPGQGDQPQHF. The rearrangement joins TRBV7-8 to TRBJ1-5; 9 bases fit TRBD1. Germline-derived CDR1 and CDR2 are SGHVS and FQNEAQ. V shed 5 bases, J shed 5 bases, and the junction held 7 bases outside the gene matches. This CDR3 is built from 15 residues.

The rearrangement joins TRBV2 to TRBJ2-1; the match to TRBD2 covers 7 bases. CDR1 SNHLY and CDR2 FYNNEI come from the germline V gene. This CDR3 region has 16 residues. Trimming took 6 bases from V and 0 from J; bases not matched to a gene: 8. CDR3 coding DNA: TGTGCCAGCAGCGGGCGGGGGTTGAGCTCCTACAATGAGCAGTTCTTC. This translates into CASSGRGLSSYNEQFF.

The V gene is TRBV9, the J gene TRBJ2-7; 7 nucleotides match TRBD1. Germline CDR1 is SGDLS and CDR2 is YYNGEE. The CDR3 runs to 13 residues. V lost 3 bases, J lost 3 bases, and 3 bases stayed unmatched. CDR3: CASSAGQNYEQYF. The CDR3 nucleotides read TGTGCCAGCAGCGCGGGACAGAACTACGAGCAGTACTTC.

The gene calls are TRBV18 and TRBJ1-1; D is uncertain. The germline V and J ends were trimmed by 2 bases and 0 bases, with 13 bases remaining between them. Looked up from germline, CDR1 is KGHSH and CDR2 is LQKENI. There are 16 residues in the CDR3. CDR3 in DNA: TGTGCCAGCTCACCAAATCGGGTCGGTCTGAACACTGAAGCTTTCTTT. This codes for CASSPNRVGLNTEAFF. The full variable domain, in which reference TRBV18 and TRBJ1-1 provide the parts outside the CDR3, is NAGVMQNPRHLVRRRGQEARLRCSPMKGHSHVYWYRQLPEEGLKFMVYLQKENIIDESGMPKERFSAEFPKEGPSILRIQQVVRGDSAAYFCASSPNRVGLNTEAFFGQGTRLTVV.

The V and J genes are TRBV5-1 and TRBJ2-5; 7 bases match TRBD1. The CDR3 is 14 residues long. Trimming cost V 1 base and J 4 bases; bases outside gene matches: 4. Germline values: CDR1 SGHRS, CDR2 YFSETQ. CDR3 region: CASSLRNRGETQYF. CDR3 DNA: TGCGCCAGCAGCTTGCGAAACAGGGGAGAGACCCAGTACTTC.

This chain links TRBV7-9 with TRBJ1-2; 7 nucleotides align to TRBD1. This CDR3 contains 16 residues. The germline CDR1 and CDR2 sequences are SEHNR and FQNEAQ (reference sequence). V lost 2 bases to trimming and J lost 0 bases; unmatched junction nucleotides: 6. The CDR3 DNA reads TGTGCCAGCAGCTTACCGGGACAGCAAGCTAACTATGGCTACACCTTC. Protein sequence: CASSLPGQQANYGYTF.

Comment on this clone: This CDR3 is also generated by other DNA sequences in the sample. J is TRBJ1-2 and V is TRBV18; D is unresolved. This CDR3 spans 12 amino acids. The germline CDR1 and CDR2 sequences are KGHSH and LQKENI. V was cut by 2 bases and J by 6 bases, with 7 bases left in between. The CDR3 sequence: CASSPSRDGYTF. The CDR3 nucleotides are TGTGCCAGCTCACCATCGAGAGATGGCTACACCTTC.

The chain links TRBV6-1 to TRBJ1-1; no firm D call. Trimming stripped 2 bases from V and 3 bases from J, with 7 bases between. Germline assignment: CDR1 MNHNS and CDR2 SASEGT. This CDR3 comprises 13 residues. CDR3 nucleotide sequence: TGTGCCAGCAGTGAAAGGAGTGACACTGAAGCTTTCTTT. Amino acids: CASSERSDTEAFF.

The chain joins TRBV28 to TRBJ2-7, with a tentative D call TRBD1 (6 bases). This CDR3 contains 13 residues. Germline V CDR1 and CDR2: MDHEN, SYDVKM. Trimming stripped 5 bases from V and 7 bases from J, with 15 bases between. The DNA of the CDR3 is TGTGCCAGCAGTATGTTACAGGGAAGGGAGCAGTACTTC. Translation gives CASSMLQGREQYF.

This clone has a single count. The chain carries TRBV9 and TRBJ2-3; the D gene is possibly TRBD1 (5 bases). V lost 0 bases and J lost 10, with 24 bases in between. The CDR3 runs 17 residues. Looked up from germline, CDR1 is SGDLS and CDR2 is YYNGEE. The CDR3 here is CASSVGGSLGRLIAQYF. For the CDR3, the DNA is TGTGCCAGCAGCGTAGGGGGCTCCCTTGGCCGGCTTATCGCGCAGTATTTT.

The chain recombines TRBV30 with TRBJ2-5, with TRBD1 matching over 10 bases. The germline CDR1 and CDR2 sequences are GTSNPN and SVGIG (reference sequence). Germline trimming cut 5 bases from V and 0 bases from J; bases unmatched to any gene: 9. This CDR3 has 16 residues. This CDR3 reads CAWGRQGALYQETQYF. CDR3 nucleotides: TGTGCCTGGGGTCGACAGGGGGCTCTCTACCAAGAGACCCAGTACTTC.

The chain recombines TRBV27 with TRBJ2-7, with D perhaps TRBD1 (6 bases). Germline-derived CDR1 and CDR2 are MNHEY and SMNVEV (reference sequence). The V end was cut by 5 bases, the J end by 1 base, with 27 bases between. The CDR3 runs to 19 residues. The CDR3 loop reads CASSLTGMRRGGLSYEQYF. The CDR3 region has the DNA TGTGCCAGCAGTCTAACAGGGATGAGACGGGGTGGGCTTTCCTACGAGCAGTACTTC.

This clone was detected only once. This sequence joins TRBV5-8 and TRBJ2-3; 8 bases line up with TRBD1. In germline, CDR1 is SGHTS, CDR2 YDEGEE. Trimming removed 0 bases from V and 0 bases from J; junction bases left unmatched: 3. This CDR3 has 16 amino acids. The CDR3 spells CASSLARTGSTDTQYF. In nucleotides, the CDR3 is TGTGCCAGCAGCTTGGCCCGGACAGGGAGCACAGATACGCAGTATTTT.

The chain is built from TRBV15 and TRBJ1-3, with 7 bases matching TRBD1. This CDR3 contains 17 residues. Looked up from germline, CDR1 is LNHNV and CDR2 is YYDKDF (reference sequence). The V segment lost 8 bases and the J segment 3 bases; nucleotides outside the gene matches: 16. This CDR3 reads CATVLDRTPRVGNTIYF. CDR3 coding DNA: TGTGCCACCGTCTTGGACAGGACACCTCGGGTTGGAAACACCATATATTTT.

CDR3 nucleotide sequence: TGTGCCAGCAGCTTAGATACAGCTAGCACAGATACGCAGTATTTT. Translating it yields CASSLDTASTDTQYF. This chain joins TRBV7-9 and TRBJ2-3; D unresolved. The CDR3 has 15 residues. V gave up 1 base and J gave up 0 bases, with 8 bases separating them. Germline CDR1 and CDR2: SEHNR and FQNEAQ (reference sequence).